The 23 T cell receptor beta chains listed next were all sequenced from one sample in a study of identical twins. In TCRdb, the 5' RACE reads were re-called with MiXCR into one record per CDR3 protein. The table shows a few hundred thousand distinct CDR3 sequences, with approximately 16% occurring only once. This same sample was also taken into another study, of yellow fever vaccine responses in identical twins.

Sequenced: CD4+ T cells sorted from blood. These TCRs come from a woman aged 18-29 years in good health.

This chain links TRBV15 with TRBJ2-1; 9 bases align to TRBD1. J was trimmed by 0 bases and V by 3 bases; bases with no gene match: 0. Germline values: CDR1 LNHNV, CDR2 YYDKDF (reference sequence). The CDR3 runs 15 residues. CDR3 coding DNA: TGTGCCACCAGCAGGACAGGGGGCTCCTACAATGAGCAGTTCTTC. Its translation: CATSRTGGSYNEQFF.

The V call is TRBV20-1, the J call TRBJ2-7, with a possible D match to TRBD2 (6 bases). The CDR3 runs to 14 residues. V was cut by 3 bases and J by 3 bases, with 15 bases left in between. CDR1 and CDR2 from the germline V gene are DFQATT and SNEGSKA (reference sequence). CDR3 nucleotides: TGCAGTGCTAGCCGGGACTCCACCTTCTACGAGCAGTACTTC. This translates into CSASRDSTFYEQYF.

The rearrangement joins TRBV28 to TRBJ2-2, with a tentative D call TRBD2 (5 bases). The CDR3 has 15 residues. CDR1 and CDR2 from the germline V gene are MDHEN and SYDVKM. V shed 3 bases and J shed 7 bases, with 15 bases lying between them. This chain's CDR3 is CASSFGLGVSGELFF. DNA for the CDR3: TGTGCCAGCAGTTTTGGCCTCGGGGTCAGCGGGGAGCTGTTTTTT.

The rearrangement uses TRBV29-1 and TRBJ2-5, with D maybe TRBD1 (6 bases). The CDR3 extends over 14 amino acids. Trimming removed 6 bases from V and 1 base from J, with 15 bases in between. Per the germline V gene, CDR1 is SQVTM and CDR2 is ANQGSEA. CDR3 amino acids: CSVKRQDTQETQYF. CDR3 coding DNA: TGCAGCGTGAAGAGACAGGACACCCAAGAGACCCAGTACTTC.

This chain links TRBV28 with TRBJ2-7; TRBD1 is a possible D gene (5 bases). Germline assignment: CDR1 MDHEN and CDR2 SYDVKM. CDR3 length: 15 amino acids. V lost 6 bases and J lost 3, with 18 bases in between. CDR3 region: CASSPGHTAVYEQYF. CDR3 DNA sequence: TGTGCCAGCAGCCCTGGACACACGGCCGTCTACGAGCAGTACTTC.

This clonotype was detected only a few times. The chain couples TRBV7-8 to TRBJ2-6; D gene unclear. The germline V and J ends were trimmed by 8 bases and 0 bases, with 14 bases remaining between them. Germline V gene sequence: CDR1 SGHVS, CDR2 FQNEAQ. CDR3 size: 16 residues. The CDR3 coding sequence is TGTGCCAGCGGGCAGCCGCGTAGCTCTGGGGCCAACGTCCTGACTTTC. This sequence encodes CASGQPRSSGANVLTF.

The chain joins TRBV29-1 to TRBJ1-1; the match to TRBD1 covers 8 bases. Germline V gene data show CDR1 as SQVTM and CDR2 as ANQGSEA. V gave up 2 bases and J gave up 3 bases; unmatched junction bases: 14. The CDR3 length is 17 residues. The CDR3 loop is CSVEKAGGWYRDTEAFF. DNA for the CDR3: TGCAGCGTTGAAAAGGCAGGGGGCTGGTATAGGGACACTGAAGCTTTCTTT.

This clonotype occurred a few times. The chain uses TRBV4-1 and TRBJ2-2, with 10 nucleotides matching TRBD1. J lost 6 bases, V lost 4 bases, and 5 bases had no gene match. Germline loops: CDR1 MGHRA, CDR2 YSYEKL. The CDR3 covers 15 residues. The CDR3 loop reads CASSPGQGMAGELFF. The DNA for the CDR3 is TGCGCCAGCAGCCCGGGACAGGGGATGGCCGGGGAGCTGTTTTTT.

This clonotype was seen only a few times. This chain links TRBV5-1 with TRBJ2-1; weak D call: TRBD2 (6 bases). This CDR3 is 18 amino acids long. Looked up from germline, CDR1 is SGHRS and CDR2 is YFSETQ. V was clipped by 0 bases and J by 0 bases, with 16 bases between them. CDR3 protein: CASSLVGSGPSSYNEQFF. CDR3 sequence (DNA): TGCGCCAGCAGCTTGGTTGGTAGCGGACCGAGCTCCTACAATGAGCAGTTCTTC.

The genes are TRBV6-2 or TRBV6-3 and TRBJ1-2; unclear D gene. Trimming stripped 10 bases from V and 0 bases from J, with 15 bases between. Germline-derived CDR1 and CDR2 are MNHEY and SVGEGT. The CDR3 covers 14 residues. The CDR3 DNA reads TGTGCCATCAGCACGGAACTCTCTAACTATGGCTACACCTTC. Translating it yields CAISTELSNYGYTF.

This clonotype was seen at least ten times. This chain links TRBV12-3 or TRBV12-4 with TRBJ2-3; D is unresolved. The ends were cut back, 8 bases at V and 6 bases at J, with 9 bases in the middle. This CDR3 spans 11 amino acids. In DNA, the CDR3 is TGTGCCAGCCGGGTTACGGATACGCAGTATTTT. It translates to CASRVTDTQYF.

This clonotype has just a few counts. The rearrangement uses TRBV11-2 and TRBJ2-7, with D perhaps TRBD1 (6 bases). The germline V gene encodes CDR1 SGHAT and CDR2 FQNNGV. V was shortened by 5 bases and J by 2 bases, with 16 bases between the two germline ends. The CDR3 has 15 amino acids. CDR3 bases: TGTGCCAGCAGCCCCATTTACAGGGCCACCTACGAGCAGTACGTC. This sequence encodes CASSPIYRATYEQYV.

This clonotype was observed a few times. The chain couples TRBV5-1 to TRBJ2-1; 8 positions agree with TRBD2. CDR3 size: 13 residues. Losses at the gene ends were 7 bases for V and 2 bases for J; bases not matched to a gene: 2. Germline CDR1 reads SGHRS; CDR2 reads YFSETQ. The CDR3 sequence: CASRGGPYNEQFF. The CDR3 bases are TGCGCCAGCCGGGGGGGTCCCTACAATGAGCAGTTCTTC.

This clonotype occurred a few times. Given a much more abundant clone one base away, this may be a read error. The chain joins TRBV7-9 to TRBJ1-1; D unresolved. Germline-derived CDR1 and CDR2 are SEHNR and FQNEAQ (reference sequence). The CDR3 sequence is 11 residues long. The germline V and J ends were trimmed by 6 bases and 1 base, with 3 bases remaining between them. CDR3 DNA sequence: TGTGCCAGCAGGCCGAACACTGAAGCTTTCTTT. As protein: CASRPNTEAFF.

The CDR3 sequence is CASSPRRDTAHNEQFF. The CDR3 DNA reads as TGTGCCAGCAGCCCAAGGAGGGACACAGCCCACAATGAGCAGTTCTTC. The gene calls are TRBV11-2 and TRBJ2-1, with D perhaps assigned TRBD1 or TRBD2 (6 bases each). Germline CDR1 SGHAT, CDR2 FQNNGV. V gave up 5 bases and J gave up 5 bases, with 19 bases separating them. This CDR3 contains 16 residues.

CDR3 residues: CASSQDLDEQFF. The CDR3, as DNA: TGTGCCAGCAGCCAAGATTTGGATGAGCAGTTCTTC. This rearrangement joins TRBV3-1 to TRBJ2-1; unclear D gene. CDR3 size: 12 residues. Trimming stripped 0 bases from V and 8 bases from J, with 5 bases between. Germline V gene data show CDR1 as LGHDT and CDR2 as YNNKEL (reference sequence).

In this sample, this clonotype turned up many times. CDR3 sequence: CAISPVSGTYNEQFF. The CDR3 region has the DNA TGTGCCATCAGCCCAGTAAGCGGCACCTACAATGAGCAGTTCTTC. The J gene is TRBJ2-1, the V gene TRBV10-3; D perhaps matches TRBD2 (5 bases). The germline CDR1 and CDR2 sequences are ENHRY and SYGVKD. V was shortened by 6 bases and J by 2 bases, with 14 bases between the two germline ends. CDR3 length: 15 amino acids.

This clonotype showed up just a few times. The V and J genes are TRBV6-2 or TRBV6-3 and TRBJ2-1; 9 positions match TRBD2. Losses at the gene ends were 7 bases for V and 8 bases for J; bases not matched to a gene: 15. The germline V gene has CDR1 MNHEY and CDR2 SVGEGT. This CDR3 region has 16 residues. The CDR3 region has the DNA TGTGCCAGCACCCCACGGTTTGCGGGAGGGCGATATGAGCAGTTCTTC. This gives the protein CASTPRFAGGRYEQFF.

This clonotype occurred many times. The chain joins TRBV7-7 to TRBJ2-3; 15 nucleotides align to TRBD2. The CDR3 is 16 residues long. The junction had 2 bases not matched to a gene; V was cut back by 4 bases and J by 3 bases. In germline, CDR1 is SSHAT, CDR2 FNYEAQ (reference sequence). The DNA for the CDR3 is TGTGCCAGCAGCTCCGGGACTAGCGGGAGGACAGATACGCAGTATTTT. Protein product: CASSSGTSGRTDTQYF.

This clonotype was detected a few times. The chain has TRBV2 and TRBJ2-1; D is unclear. V shed 6 bases and J shed 5 bases, with 8 bases lying between them. From germline, CDR1 is SNHLY and CDR2 FYNNEI. CDR3 length: 12 residues. The CDR3 loop reads CASSPFHNEQFF. The CDR3 DNA follows: TGTGCCAGCAGCCCTTTCCACAATGAGCAGTTCTTC.

This clonotype was counted a few times. This rearrangement joins TRBV5-1 to TRBJ2-2; D gene ambiguous. The germline V gene has CDR1 SGHRS and CDR2 YFSETQ. The CDR3 spans 16 residues. V was clipped by 1 base and J by 3 bases, with 13 bases between them. CDR3 in amino acids: CASSLSGRGDTGELFF. The CDR3 DNA reads TGCGCCAGCAGCTTGAGTGGGCGTGGGGACACCGGGGAGCTGTTTTTT. The full variable domain, in which reference TRBV5-1 and TRBJ2-2 provide the parts outside the CDR3, is KAGVTQTPRYLIKTRGQQVTLSCSPISGHRSVSWYQQTPGQGLQFLFEYFSETQRNKGNFPGRFSGRQFSNSRSEMNVSTLELGDSALYLCASSLSGRGDTGELFFGEGSRLTVL.

The CDR3 reads CASSAFTLTSGGETQYF. DNA for the CDR3: TGTGCCAGCAGTGCGTTCACCTTGACTAGCGGGGGAGAGACCCAGTACTTC. The V call is TRBV25-1, the J call TRBJ2-5; 12 positions match TRBD2. The V gene's germline CDR1 is MGHDK and CDR2 SYGVNS. The CDR3 covers 17 residues. Trimming removed 4 bases from V and 4 bases from J; junction bases left unmatched: 10.

V is TRBV12-3 or TRBV12-4 and J is TRBJ1-5, with D maybe TRBD1 (6 bases). V lost 6 bases to trimming and J lost 5 bases, with 14 bases between them. The CDR3 sequence is 14 residues long. The CDR3 loop is CASSTGGRHQPQHF. The DNA of the CDR3 is TGTGCCAGCAGCACGGGGGGGCGGCATCAGCCCCAGCATTTT.